The text below deals with one T cell receptor (beta chain). Its antigen is undetermined. These data come from a study of T cell responses to AZD1222 COVID-19 vaccine. The assay was immunoSEQ multiplex PCR, and TCRdb's table has in-frame clones only and misses some. The data show roughly 200,000 clones, about 95% seen once. Study results and limitations: Sampled repertoires all dated from after the peak T cell response. Baseline seropositivity occurred in only 5 or 6 AZD1222 recipients.

This specimen consisted of peripheral blood, obtained 28 days after the second dose of the MenACWY control vaccine. This clonotype originated in an adult who received the MenACWY meningococcal vaccine as a control.

This CDR3 reads CASSVAPQGGFYEQYF. The CDR3 coding sequence is TGTGCCAGCAGCGTAGCCCCCCAAGGGGGTTTCTACGAGCAGTACTTC. The rearrangement joins TRBV9 to TRBJ2-7, with a possible D match to TRBD1 (6 bases). V lost 0 bases and J 3 bases, leaving 16 bases between the germline ends. The CDR3 consists of 16 residues. Per germline, CDR1 SGDLS and CDR2 YYNGEE.